The present TCR beta chain was sequenced within a study of blood T cell repertoires in COVID-19. Two consecutive negative NP/OP PCR tests, clearance, or resolved symptoms defined Cohort 3 recovery. Repertoires were generated with immunoSEQ multiplex PCR, while TCRdb's copy carries only in-frame clones and drops some. The sample holds about 250,000 clones, 70% to 90% seen once. Germline V CDR1 and CDR2: SGHNT, YENEEA. V lost 0 bases and J 13 bases, leaving 18 bases between the germline ends. This CDR3 spans 15 amino acids. The TCR was taken from a man between 35 and 55 years old who had recovered from COVID-19. The chain uses TRBV11-3 and TRBJ2-2, with D unclear. Sequencing was performed on PBMCs or T cells enriched from blood (not recorded which). In DNA, the CDR3 is TGTGCCAGCAGCTTAGATGGCGGCAGCCTCCCAAGGCTGTTTTTT. Protein: CASSLDGGSLPRLFF.